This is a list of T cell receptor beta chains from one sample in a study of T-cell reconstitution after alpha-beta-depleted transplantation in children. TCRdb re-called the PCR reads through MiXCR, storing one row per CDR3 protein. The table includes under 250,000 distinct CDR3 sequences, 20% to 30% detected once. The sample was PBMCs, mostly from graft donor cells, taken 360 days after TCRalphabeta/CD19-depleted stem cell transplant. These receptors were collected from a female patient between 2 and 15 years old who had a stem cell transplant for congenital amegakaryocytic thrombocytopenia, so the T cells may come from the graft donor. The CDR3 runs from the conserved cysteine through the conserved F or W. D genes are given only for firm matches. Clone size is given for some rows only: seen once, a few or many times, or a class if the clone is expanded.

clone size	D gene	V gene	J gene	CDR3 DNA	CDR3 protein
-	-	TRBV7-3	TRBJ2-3	TGTGCCAGCAGCCAGGAAGATAGGGGAGATACGCAGTATTTT	CASSQEDRGDTQYF
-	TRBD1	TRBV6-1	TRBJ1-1	TGTGCCAGCAGTAGGACCGCCGGGACAGGGGCCTTGTACACTGAAGCTTTCTTT	CASSRTAGTGALYTEAFF
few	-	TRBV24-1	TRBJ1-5	TGTGCCACCAGTAGGGCAGGGAAGAATCAGCCCCAGCATTTT	CATSRAGKNQPQHF
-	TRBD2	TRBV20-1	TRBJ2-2	TGCAGTGCTAGAGAAGGGAGGGGCGGGGAGCTGTTTTTT	CSAREGRGGELFF
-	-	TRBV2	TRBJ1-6	TGTGCCGCCGGGACGGGAAATTCACCCCTCCACTTT	CAAGTGNSPLHF
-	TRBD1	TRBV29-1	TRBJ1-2	TGCAGCGCAGGGGGGGGTAACTATGGCTACACCTTC	CSAGGGNYGYTF
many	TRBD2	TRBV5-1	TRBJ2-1	TGCGCCAGCAGCTCCGAAGCGGGAGCTTTGAATGAGCAGTTCTTC	CASSSEAGALNEQFF
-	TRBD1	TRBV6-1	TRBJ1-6	TGTGCCAGCAGACCTGGGACAGTAATTTCACCCCTCCACTTT	CASRPGTVISPLHF
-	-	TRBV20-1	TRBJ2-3	TGCAGTGCCCAACCCCCTGGTGGCGAGGAACTCACAGATACGCAGTATTTT	CSAQPPGGEELTDTQYF
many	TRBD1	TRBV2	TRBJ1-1	TGTGCCAGCAGCAGGGGGCCGGGAACTGAAGCTTTCTTT	CASSRGPGTEAFF
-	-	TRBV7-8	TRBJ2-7	TGTGCCAGCAGCTTAGCCCGGGGCTACGAGCAGTACTTC	CASSLARGYEQYF
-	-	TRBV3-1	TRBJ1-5	TGTGCCAGCAGCCATGGCCCACAGCCCCAGCATTTT	CASSHGPQPQHF
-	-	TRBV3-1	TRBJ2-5	TGTGCCAGCAGCCAAATGGCTAGACATCAAGAGACCCAGTACTTC	CASSQMARHQETQYF
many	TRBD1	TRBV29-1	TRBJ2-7	TGCAGCGTTCTCCGGGACAGTACCTACGAGCAGTACTTC	CSVLRDSTYEQYF
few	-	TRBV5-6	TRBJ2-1	TGTGCCAGCAGCTTGGCTAGCCAGGGGCTCTACAATGAGCAGTTCTTC	CASSLASQGLYNEQFF
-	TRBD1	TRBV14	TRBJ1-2	TGTGCCAGCAGCCAAGTGGGACAGGACTATGGCTACACCTTC	CASSQVGQDYGYTF
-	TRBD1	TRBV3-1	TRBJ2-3	TGTGCCAGCAGCCCAGCACCGGGACAGGGGTCGGATACGCAGTATTTT	CASSPAPGQGSDTQYF
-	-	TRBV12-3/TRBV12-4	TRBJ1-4	TGTGCCAGCAGTCTAGGGACCGCTGAAAAACTGTTTTTT	CASSLGTAEKLFF
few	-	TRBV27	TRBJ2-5	TGTGCCAGCAGTTCCCTCCCTGGTCCAGAGACCCAGTACTTC	CASSSLPGPETQYF
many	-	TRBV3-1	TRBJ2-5	TGTGCCAGCAGCCAGGGGGGTGAGACCCAGTACTTC	CASSQGGETQYF
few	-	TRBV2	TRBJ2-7	TGTGCCAGCACTCCCCGGGACATAAACTACGAGCAGTACTTC	CASTPRDINYEQYF
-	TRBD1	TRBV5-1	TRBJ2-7	TGCGCCAGCACCAGTTGGGACAGGGTCAACGAGCAGTACTTC	CASTSWDRVNEQYF
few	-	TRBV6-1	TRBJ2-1	TGTGCCAGCAGTCCCCCTGGGGGGCGTTCGAATGAGCAGTTCTTC	CASSPPGGRSNEQFF
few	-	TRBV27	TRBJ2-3	TGTGCCAGCAGTTTCTCTCGAACAGATACGCAGTATTTT	CASSFSRTDTQYF
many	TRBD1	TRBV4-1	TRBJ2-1	TGCGCCAGCAGCCGAGGACAGGGTCTGTACAATGAGCAGTTCTTC	CASSRGQGLYNEQFF
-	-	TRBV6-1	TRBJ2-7	TGTGCCAGCGCCAAGCTAGCGACCTACGAGCAGTACTTC	CASAKLATYEQYF
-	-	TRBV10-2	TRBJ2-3	TGCGCCAGCGGGTTGTCGGATACGCAGTATTTT	CASGLSDTQYF
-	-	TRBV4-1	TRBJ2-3	TGCGCCAGCAGCCAAGATGTGGGACACTTAACAGATACGCAGTATTTT	CASSQDVGHLTDTQYF
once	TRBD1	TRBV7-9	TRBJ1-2	TGTGCCAGCAGCTCCAGACCGGGACAGGGGATGCCCTATGGCTACACCTTC	CASSSRPGQGMPYGYTF
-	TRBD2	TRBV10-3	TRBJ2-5	TGTGCCATCAGGCTAGCGGGGGGGTCAGAGACCCAGTACTTC	CAIRLAGGSETQYF
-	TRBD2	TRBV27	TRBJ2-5	TGTGCCAGCAGTCCCCTACAGACTAGCGGGATCCGAGAGACCCAGTACTTC	CASSPLQTSGIRETQYF
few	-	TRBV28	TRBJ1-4	TGTGCCAGCAGCACAGGGCCTAATAATGAAAAACTGTTTTTT	CASSTGPNNEKLFF
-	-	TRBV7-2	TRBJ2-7	TGTGCCAGCAGCTTAGAGGCTCAGGCCACAATTCTCGAGCAGTACTTC	CASSLEAQATILEQYF
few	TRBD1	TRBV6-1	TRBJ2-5	TGTGCCAGCAGGACAGGGGTAGGAGAGACCCAGTACTTC	CASRTGVGETQYF
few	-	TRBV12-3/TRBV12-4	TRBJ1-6	TGTGCCAGCAGTTTATCACCAGTATATAATTCACCCCTCCACTTT	CASSLSPVYNSPLHF
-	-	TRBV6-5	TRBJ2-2	TGTGCCAGCAGTTACAACCCACGGGGGGCGATCGACACCGGGGAGCTGTTTTTT	CASSYNPRGAIDTGELFF
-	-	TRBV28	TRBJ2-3	TGTGCCAGCAGTGCCCCTCGACAGTCCACAGATACGCAGTATTTT	CASSAPRQSTDTQYF
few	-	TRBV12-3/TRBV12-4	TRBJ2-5	TGTGCCAGCAGTCCTGGGGCAGGGCAAGAGACCCAGTACTTC	CASSPGAGQETQYF
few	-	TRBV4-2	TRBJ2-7	TGTGCCAGCAGCCAAGATCCCCGGCAGGGGGAGGCCTACGAGCAGTACTTC	CASSQDPRQGEAYEQYF
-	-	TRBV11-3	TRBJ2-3	TGTGCCAGCAGCATTGAGGCAGATACGCAGTATTTT	CASSIEADTQYF
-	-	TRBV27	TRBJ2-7	TGTGCCAGCAGGACGGGACTCTACCCCTCCTACGAGCAGTACTTC	CASRTGLYPSYEQYF
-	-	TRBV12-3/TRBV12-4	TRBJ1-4	TGTGCCAGCAGTCCCGCAACTAATGAAAAACTGTTTTTT	CASSPATNEKLFF
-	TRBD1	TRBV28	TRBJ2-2	TGTGCCAGCAGTTCGCAACAGGGGGCCGGGGAGCTGTTTTTT	CASSSQQGAGELFF
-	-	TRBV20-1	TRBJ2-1	TGCAGTGCTAGAGATTCGCGGAAAGTCGCAGAAAATGAGCAGTTCTTC	CSARDSRKVAENEQFF
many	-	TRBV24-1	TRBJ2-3	TGTGCCACCAGATCTACAAAATCGGGAGATACGCAGTATTTT	CATRSTKSGDTQYF
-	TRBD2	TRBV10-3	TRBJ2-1	TGTGCCAGCGGGACTAGCAGGGATGGTGAGCAGTTCTTC	CASGTSRDGEQFF